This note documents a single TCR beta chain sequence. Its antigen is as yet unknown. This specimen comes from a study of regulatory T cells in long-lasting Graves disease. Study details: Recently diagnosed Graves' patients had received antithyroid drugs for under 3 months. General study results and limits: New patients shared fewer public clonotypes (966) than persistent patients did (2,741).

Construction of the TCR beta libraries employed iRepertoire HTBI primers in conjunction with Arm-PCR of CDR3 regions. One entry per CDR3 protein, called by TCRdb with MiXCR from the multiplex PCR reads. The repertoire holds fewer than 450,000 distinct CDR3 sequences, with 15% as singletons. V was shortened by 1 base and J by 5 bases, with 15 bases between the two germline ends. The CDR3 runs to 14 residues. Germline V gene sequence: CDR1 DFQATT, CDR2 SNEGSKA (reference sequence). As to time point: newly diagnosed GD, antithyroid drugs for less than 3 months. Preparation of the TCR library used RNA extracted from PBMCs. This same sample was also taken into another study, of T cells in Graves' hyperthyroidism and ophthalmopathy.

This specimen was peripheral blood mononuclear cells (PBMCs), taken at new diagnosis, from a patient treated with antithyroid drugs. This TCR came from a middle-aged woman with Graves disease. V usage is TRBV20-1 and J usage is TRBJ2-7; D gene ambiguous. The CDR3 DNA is TGCAGTGCTAGAGTCCCGAACTTGGGCGACGAGCAGTACTTC. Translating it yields CSARVPNLGDEQYF.